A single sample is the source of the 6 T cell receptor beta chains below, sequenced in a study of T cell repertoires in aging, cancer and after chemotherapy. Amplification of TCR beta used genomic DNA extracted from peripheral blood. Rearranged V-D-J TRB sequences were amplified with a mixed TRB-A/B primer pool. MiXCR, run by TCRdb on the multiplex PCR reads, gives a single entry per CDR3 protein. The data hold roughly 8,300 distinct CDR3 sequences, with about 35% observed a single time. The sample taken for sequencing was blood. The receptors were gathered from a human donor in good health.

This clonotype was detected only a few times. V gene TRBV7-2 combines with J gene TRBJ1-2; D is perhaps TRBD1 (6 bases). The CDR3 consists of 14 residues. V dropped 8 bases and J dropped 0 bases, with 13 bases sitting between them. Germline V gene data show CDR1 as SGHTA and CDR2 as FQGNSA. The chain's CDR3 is CASRGGGPNYGYTF. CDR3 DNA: TGTGCCAGCCGTGGAGGGGGGCCTAACTATGGCTACACCTTC.

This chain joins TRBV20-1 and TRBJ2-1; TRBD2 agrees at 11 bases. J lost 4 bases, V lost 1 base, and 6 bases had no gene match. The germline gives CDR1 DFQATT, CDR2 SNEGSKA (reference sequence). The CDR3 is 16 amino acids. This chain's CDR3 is CSARGWTSGPYNEQFF. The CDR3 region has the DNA TGCAGTGCTAGAGGATGGACTAGCGGGCCTTACAATGAGCAGTTCTTC.

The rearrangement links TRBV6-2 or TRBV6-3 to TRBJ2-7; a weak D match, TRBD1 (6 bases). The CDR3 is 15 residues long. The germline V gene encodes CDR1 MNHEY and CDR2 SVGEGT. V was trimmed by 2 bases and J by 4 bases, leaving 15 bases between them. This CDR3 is CASSYLAGAYYEQYV. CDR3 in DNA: TGTGCCAGCAGTTACCTGGCAGGGGCTTATTACGAGCAGTACGTC.

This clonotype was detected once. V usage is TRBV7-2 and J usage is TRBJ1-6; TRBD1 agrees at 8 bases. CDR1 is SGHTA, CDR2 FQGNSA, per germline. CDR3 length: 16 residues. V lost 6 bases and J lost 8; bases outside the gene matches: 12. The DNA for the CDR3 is TGTGCCAGCAGTACCCAATCCGGGACAGGTTATTCACCCCTCCACTTT. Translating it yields CASSTQSGTGYSPLHF.

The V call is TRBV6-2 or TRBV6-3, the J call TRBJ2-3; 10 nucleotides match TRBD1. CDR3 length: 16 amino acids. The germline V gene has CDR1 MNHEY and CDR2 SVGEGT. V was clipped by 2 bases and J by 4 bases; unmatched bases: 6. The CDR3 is CASSYLGQGWSDTQYF. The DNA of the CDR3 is TGTGCCAGCAGTTACCTGGGACAGGGGTGGTCAGATACGCAGTATTTT.

The CDR3 loop reads CASSLGGSTDTQYF. The CDR3 region has the DNA TGTGCCAGCTCACTGGGGGGCAGCACAGATACGCAGTATTTT. This chain links TRBV18 with TRBJ2-3, with D possibly being TRBD1 or TRBD2 (6 bases each). V was trimmed by 4 bases and J by 0 bases, leaving 8 bases between them. This CDR3 has 14 residues. Germline V lookup: CDR1 KGHSH, CDR2 LQKENI.